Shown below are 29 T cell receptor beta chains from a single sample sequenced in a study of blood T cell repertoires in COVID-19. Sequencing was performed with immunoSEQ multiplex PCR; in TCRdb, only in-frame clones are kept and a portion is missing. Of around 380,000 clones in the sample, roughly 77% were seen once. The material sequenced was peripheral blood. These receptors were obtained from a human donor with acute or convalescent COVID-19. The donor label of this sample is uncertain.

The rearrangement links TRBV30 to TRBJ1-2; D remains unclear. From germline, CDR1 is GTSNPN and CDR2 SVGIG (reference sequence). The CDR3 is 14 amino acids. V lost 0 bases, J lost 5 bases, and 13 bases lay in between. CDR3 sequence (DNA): TGTGCCTGGAGTGTGCCCTTGGCCCTTTATGGCTACACCTTC. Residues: CAWSVPLALYGYTF.

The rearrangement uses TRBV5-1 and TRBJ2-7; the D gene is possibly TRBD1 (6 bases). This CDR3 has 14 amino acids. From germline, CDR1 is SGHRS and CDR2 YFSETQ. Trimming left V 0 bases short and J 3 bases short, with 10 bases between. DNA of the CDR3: TGCGCCAGCAGCTTGGGGACAGACATCTACGAGCAGTACTTC. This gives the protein CASSLGTDIYEQYF.

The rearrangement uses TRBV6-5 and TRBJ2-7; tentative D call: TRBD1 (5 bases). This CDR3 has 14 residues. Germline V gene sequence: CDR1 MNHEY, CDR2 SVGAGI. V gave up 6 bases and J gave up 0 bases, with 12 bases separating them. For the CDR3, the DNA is TGTGCCAGCAGCAGGGTAGGGCCCTCCTACGAGCAGTACTTC. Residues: CASSRVGPSYEQYF.

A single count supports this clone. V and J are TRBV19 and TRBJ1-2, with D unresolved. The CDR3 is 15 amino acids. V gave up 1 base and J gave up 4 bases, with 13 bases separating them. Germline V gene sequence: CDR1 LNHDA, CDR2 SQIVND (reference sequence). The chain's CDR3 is CASSIVGEASYGYTF. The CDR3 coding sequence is TGTGCCAGTAGTATAGTTGGGGAGGCAAGCTATGGCTACACCTTC. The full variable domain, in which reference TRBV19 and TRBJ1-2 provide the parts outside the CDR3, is DGGITQSPKYLFRKEGQNVTLSCEQNLNHDAMYWYRQDPGQGLRLIYYSQIVNDFQKGDIAEGYSVSREKKESFPLTVTSAQKNPTAFYLCASSIVGEASYGYTFGSGTRLTVV.

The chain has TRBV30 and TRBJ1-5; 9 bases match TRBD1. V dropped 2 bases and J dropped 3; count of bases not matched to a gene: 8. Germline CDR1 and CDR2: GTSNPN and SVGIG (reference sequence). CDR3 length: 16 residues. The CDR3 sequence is CAWSTMDRGYNQPQHF. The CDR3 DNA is TGTGCCTGGAGTACCATGGACAGGGGCTACAATCAGCCCCAGCATTTT.

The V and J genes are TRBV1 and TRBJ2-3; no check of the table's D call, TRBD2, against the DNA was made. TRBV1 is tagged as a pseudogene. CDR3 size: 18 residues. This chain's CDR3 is CTSSQDFPLAGWPDTQYF. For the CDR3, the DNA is TGCACCAGCAGCCAAGATTTCCCCTTGGCGGGCTGGCCAGATACGCAGTATTTT.

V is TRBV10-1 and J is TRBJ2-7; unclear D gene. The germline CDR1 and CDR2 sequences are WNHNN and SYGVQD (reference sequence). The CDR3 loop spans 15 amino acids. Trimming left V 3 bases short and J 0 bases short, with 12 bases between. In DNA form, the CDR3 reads TGCGCCAGCAGTGATAGGAAAAGGAGCTCCTACGAGCAGTACTTC. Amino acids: CASSDRKRSSYEQYF.

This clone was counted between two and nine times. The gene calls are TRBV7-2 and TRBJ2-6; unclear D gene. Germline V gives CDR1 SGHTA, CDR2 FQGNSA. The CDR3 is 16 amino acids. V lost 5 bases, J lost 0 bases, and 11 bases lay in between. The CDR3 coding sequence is TGTGCCAGCAGCCTCCAGACGGGCTCTGGGGCCAACGTCCTGACTTTC. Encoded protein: CASSLQTGSGANVLTF.

In DNA form, the CDR3 reads TGTGCCAGCTCAGGGACAGTGGGACAGCCCCAGCATTTT. Translation gives CASSGTVGQPQHF. The chain joins TRBV18 to TRBJ1-5; 7 nucleotides agree with TRBD1. The CDR3 length is 13 residues. J gave up 7 bases and V 5 bases, and 5 bases lay outside the gene matches. The germline V gene encodes CDR1 KGHSH and CDR2 LQKENI.

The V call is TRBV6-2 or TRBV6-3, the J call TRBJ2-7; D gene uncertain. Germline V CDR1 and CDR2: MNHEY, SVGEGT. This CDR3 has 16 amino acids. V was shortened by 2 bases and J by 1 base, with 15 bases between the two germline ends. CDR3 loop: CASSYRVLVASYEQYF. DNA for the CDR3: TGTGCCAGCAGTTACAGAGTCCTAGTCGCGTCCTACGAGCAGTACTTC.

The CDR3 loop is CASSFLETGRHEQYF. CDR3 DNA sequence: TGTGCCAGCAGTTTCCTCGAGACAGGGCGCCACGAGCAGTACTTC. This chain uses TRBV28 with TRBJ2-7; 7 bases are a match to TRBD1. The CDR3 loop spans 15 amino acids. Germline CDR1 MDHEN, CDR2 SYDVKM. V trimming: 3 bases; J trimming: 5 bases; junction bases outside the gene matches: 10.

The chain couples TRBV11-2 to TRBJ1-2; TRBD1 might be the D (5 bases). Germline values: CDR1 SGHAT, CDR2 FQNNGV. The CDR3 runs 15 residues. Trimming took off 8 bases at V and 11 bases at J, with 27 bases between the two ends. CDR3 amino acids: CASAPSGGVGKGYTF. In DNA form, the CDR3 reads TGTGCCAGCGCGCCCTCCGGGGGGGTCGGCAAAGGATACACCTTC.

The CDR3: CASSPGTSGDTQYF. The CDR3 coding sequence is TGTGCCAGCAGTCCCGGGACTAGCGGGGATACGCAGTATTTT. The genes are TRBV6-5 and TRBJ2-3, with TRBD2 identical over 12 bases. Germline CDR1 MNHEY, CDR2 SVGAGI. The V gene end was trimmed by 5 bases and the J gene end by 6 bases; junction bases not matched to a gene: 3. CDR3 length equals 14 residues.

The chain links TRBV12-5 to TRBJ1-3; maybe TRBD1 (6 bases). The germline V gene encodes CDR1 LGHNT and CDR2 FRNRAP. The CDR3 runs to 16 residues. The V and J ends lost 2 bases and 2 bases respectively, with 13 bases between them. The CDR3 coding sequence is TGTGCTAGTGGTTTGTGGCAGGGGTCAGCTGGAAACACCATATATTTT. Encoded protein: CASGLWQGSAGNTIYF.

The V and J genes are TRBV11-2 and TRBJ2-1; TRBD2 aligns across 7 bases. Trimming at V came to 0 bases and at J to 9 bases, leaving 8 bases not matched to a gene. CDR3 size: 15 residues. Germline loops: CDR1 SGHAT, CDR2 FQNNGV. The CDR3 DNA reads TGTGCCAGCAGCTTAGACCGGACTAGTTTCGGTGAGCAGTTCTTC. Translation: CASSLDRTSFGEQFF.

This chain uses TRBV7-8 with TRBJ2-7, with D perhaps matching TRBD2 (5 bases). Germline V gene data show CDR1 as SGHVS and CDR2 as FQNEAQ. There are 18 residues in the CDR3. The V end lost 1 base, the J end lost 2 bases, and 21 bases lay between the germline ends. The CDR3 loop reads CASSLELGSPTGTYEQYF. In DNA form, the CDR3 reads TGTGCCAGCAGCTTAGAATTAGGTTCTCCGACGGGAACCTACGAGCAGTACTTC.

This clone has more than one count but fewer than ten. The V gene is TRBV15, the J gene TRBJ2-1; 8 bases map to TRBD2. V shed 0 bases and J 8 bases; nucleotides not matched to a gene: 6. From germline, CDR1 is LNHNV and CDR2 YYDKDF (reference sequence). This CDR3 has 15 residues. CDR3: CATSREAGGRDEQFF. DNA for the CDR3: TGTGCCACCAGCAGAGAGGCGGGGGGCAGGGATGAGCAGTTCTTC.

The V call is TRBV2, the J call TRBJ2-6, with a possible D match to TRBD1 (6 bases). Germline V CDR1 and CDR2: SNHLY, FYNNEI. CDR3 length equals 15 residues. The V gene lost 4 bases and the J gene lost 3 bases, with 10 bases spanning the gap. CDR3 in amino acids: CASSVKGVGANVLTF. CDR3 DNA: TGTGCCAGCAGTGTGAAGGGGGTTGGGGCCAACGTCCTGACTTTC.

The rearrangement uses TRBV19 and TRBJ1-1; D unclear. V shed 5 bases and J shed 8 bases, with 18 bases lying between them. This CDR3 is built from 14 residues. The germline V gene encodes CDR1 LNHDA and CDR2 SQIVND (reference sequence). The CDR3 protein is CASSPAGPPIEAFF. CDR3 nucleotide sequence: TGTGCCAGTAGTCCGGCAGGTCCACCTATAGAAGCTTTCTTT. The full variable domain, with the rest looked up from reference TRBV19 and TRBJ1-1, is DGGITQSPKYLFRKEGQNVTLSCEQNLNHDAMYWYRQDPGQGLRLIYYSQIVNDFQKGDIAEGYSVSREKKESFPLTVTSAQKNPTAFYLCASSPAGPPIEAFFGQGTRLTVV.

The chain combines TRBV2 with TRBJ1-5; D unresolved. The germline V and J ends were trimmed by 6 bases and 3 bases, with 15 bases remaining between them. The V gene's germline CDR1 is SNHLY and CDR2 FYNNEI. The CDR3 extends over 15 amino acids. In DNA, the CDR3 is TGTGCCAGCAGCGAGGATGGACTGTTCAATCAGCCCCAGCATTTT. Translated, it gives CASSEDGLFNQPQHF.

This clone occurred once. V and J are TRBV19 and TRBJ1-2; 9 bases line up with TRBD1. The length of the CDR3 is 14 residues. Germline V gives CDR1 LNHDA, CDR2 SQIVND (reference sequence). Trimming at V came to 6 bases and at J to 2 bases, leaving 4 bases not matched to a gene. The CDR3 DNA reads TGTGCCAGTAGGAAGACAGGGGGGAACTATGGCTACACCTTC. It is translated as CASRKTGGNYGYTF.

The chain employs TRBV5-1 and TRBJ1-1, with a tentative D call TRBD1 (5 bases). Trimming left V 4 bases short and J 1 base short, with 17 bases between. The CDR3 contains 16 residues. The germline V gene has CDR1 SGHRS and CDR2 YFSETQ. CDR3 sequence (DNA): TGCGCCAGCAGCCCCGGGCAGGGAAGACAGAACACTGAAGCTTTCTTT. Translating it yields CASSPGQGRQNTEAFF. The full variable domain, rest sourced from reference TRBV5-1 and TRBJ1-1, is KAGVTQTPRYLIKTRGQQVTLSCSPISGHRSVSWYQQTPGQGLQFLFEYFSETQRNKGNFPGRFSGRQFSNSRSEMNVSTLELGDSALYLCASSPGQGRQNTEAFFGQGTRLTVV.

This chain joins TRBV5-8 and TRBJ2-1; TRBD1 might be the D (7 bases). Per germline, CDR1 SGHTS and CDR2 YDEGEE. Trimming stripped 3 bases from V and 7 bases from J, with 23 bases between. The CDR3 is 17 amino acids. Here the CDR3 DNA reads TGTGCCAGCAGCTCCGATCCCCGCGGCAGGGGGACTAATGAGCAGTTCTTC. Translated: CASSSDPRGRGTNEQFF.

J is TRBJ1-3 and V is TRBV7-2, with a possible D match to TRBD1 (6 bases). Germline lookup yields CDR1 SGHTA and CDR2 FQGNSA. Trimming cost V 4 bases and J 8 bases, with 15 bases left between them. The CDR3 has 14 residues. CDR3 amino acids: CASSSYRARDTIYF. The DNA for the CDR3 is TGTGCCAGCAGCTCGTACAGGGCCCGAGACACCATATATTTT. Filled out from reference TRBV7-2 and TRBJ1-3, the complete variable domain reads GAGVSQSPSNKVTEKGKDVELRCDPISGHTALYWYRQSLGQGLEFLIYFQGNSAPDKSGLPSDRFSAERTGGSVSTLTIQRTQQEDSAVYLCASSSYRARDTIYFGEGSWLTVV.

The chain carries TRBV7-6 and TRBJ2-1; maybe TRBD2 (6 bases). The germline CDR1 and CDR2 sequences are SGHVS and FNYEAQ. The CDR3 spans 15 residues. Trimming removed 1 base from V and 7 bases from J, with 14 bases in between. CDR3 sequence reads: CASSLGTGALNEQFF. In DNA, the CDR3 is TGTGCCAGCAGCTTAGGAACGGGAGCTCTTAATGAGCAGTTCTTC.

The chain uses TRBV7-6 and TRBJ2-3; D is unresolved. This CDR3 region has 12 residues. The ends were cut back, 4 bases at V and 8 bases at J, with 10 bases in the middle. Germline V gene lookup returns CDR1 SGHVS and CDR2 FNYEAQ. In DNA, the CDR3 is TGTGCCAGCAGCTCCCCCCGGAGTACGCAGTATTTT. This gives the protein CASSSPRSTQYF.

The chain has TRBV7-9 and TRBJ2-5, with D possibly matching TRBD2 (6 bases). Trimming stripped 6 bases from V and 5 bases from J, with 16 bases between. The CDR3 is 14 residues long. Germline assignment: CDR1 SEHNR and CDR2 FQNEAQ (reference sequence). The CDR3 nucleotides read TGTGCCAGCAGATCTAGCGCTCCTCAGGAGACCCAGTACTTC. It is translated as CASRSSAPQETQYF.

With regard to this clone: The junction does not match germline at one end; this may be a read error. CDR3 sequence: CASRETGGRVNTEAFF. CDR3 DNA sequence: TGTGCCAGTCGAGAGACAGGGGGCAGAGTGAATACTGAAGCTTTCTTT. This chain uses TRBV19 with TRBJ1-1; 10 bases are a match to TRBD1. Germline CDR1 and CDR2: LNHDA and SQIVND (reference sequence). The CDR3 has 16 residues.

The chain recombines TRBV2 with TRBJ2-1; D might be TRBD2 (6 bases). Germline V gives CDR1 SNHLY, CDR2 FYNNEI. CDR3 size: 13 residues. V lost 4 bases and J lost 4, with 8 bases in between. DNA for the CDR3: TGTGCCAGCAGTGGGGAGGAGTACAATGAGCAGTTCTTC. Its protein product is CASSGEEYNEQFF.